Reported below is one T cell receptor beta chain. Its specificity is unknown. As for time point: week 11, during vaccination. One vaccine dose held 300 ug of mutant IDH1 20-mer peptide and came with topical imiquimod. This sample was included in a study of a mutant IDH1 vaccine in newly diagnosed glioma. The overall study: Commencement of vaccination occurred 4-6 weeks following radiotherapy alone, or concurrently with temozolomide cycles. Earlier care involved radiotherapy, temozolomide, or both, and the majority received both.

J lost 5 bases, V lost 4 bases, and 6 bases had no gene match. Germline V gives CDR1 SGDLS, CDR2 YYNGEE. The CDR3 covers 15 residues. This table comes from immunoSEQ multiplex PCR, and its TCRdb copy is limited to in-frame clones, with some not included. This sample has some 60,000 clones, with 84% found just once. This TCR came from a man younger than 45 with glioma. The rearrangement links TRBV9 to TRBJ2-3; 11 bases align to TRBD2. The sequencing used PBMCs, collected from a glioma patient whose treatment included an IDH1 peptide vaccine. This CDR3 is CASSISGRAIDTQYF. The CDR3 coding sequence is TGTGCCAGCAGCATTAGCGGGAGGGCAATAGATACGCAGTATTTT.